This T cell receptor (beta chain) was documented in a study of blood T cell dynamics during melanoma immunotherapy. Study overall: Metastatic melanoma patients received first-line pembrolizumab or nivolumab plus ipilimumab. General study points: It remained unknown if the driving T cell clones were melanoma-specific.

Trimming cost V 5 bases and J 7 bases; bases outside gene matches: 4. Germline lookup yields CDR1 SGHVS and CDR2 FNYEAQ. This CDR3 comprises 14 residues. Time point in this sample: week 3, after first cycle of checkpoint inhibitor. Sampling occurred pretreatment (T0) and at week 3 (W3), after cycle one of checkpoint blockade. Every bulk PBMC sample received the same 350 ng of DNA. TCRdb's copy holds only in-frame clones and misses some; the assay was immunoSEQ multiplex PCR. The profile shows 13,000 to 15,000 clones, approximately 90% of them singletons. On this clone itself: Its target is unknown.

The rearrangement links TRBV7-6 to TRBJ2-7; 14 bases are shared with TRBD2. Sequencing was performed on blood, taken from a patient treated with checkpoint blockade. This TCR was recovered from a human donor with melanoma. The CDR3 DNA follows: TGTGCCAGCAGCGCGGGACTAGCGGGAGTGGAGCAGTACTTC. The encoded protein is CASSAGLAGVEQYF.